A single sample gave rise to the 16 T cell receptor beta chains below, sequenced in a study of shared clonotypes between healthy human individuals. The assay was immunoSEQ multiplex PCR, and TCRdb's table has in-frame clones only and misses some. The table lists some 650,000 clones, more than 95% of them singletons, with less than 0.065% in the top ten. Sample: naive CD4+ T cells sorted from blood. Regarding subset: CD45RA+ positively selected. All receptors come from a woman in her twenties or thirties in good health.

This chain joins TRBV28 and TRBJ1-1, with D unresolved. Trimming left V 5 bases short and J 14 bases short, with 21 bases between. The CDR3 length is 13 residues. CDR1 MDHEN and CDR2 SYDVKM come from the germline V gene. The CDR3 coding sequence is TGTGCCAGCAGTCCATTCGGGTCGAGTTATGGGTTCTTT. Its protein is CASSPFGSSYGFF.

V and J are TRBV7-3 and TRBJ2-2; D is perhaps TRBD1 (5 bases). This CDR3 is 16 amino acids long. Deletions cut 5 bases from V and 2 bases from J, with 15 bases between. Germline V lookup: CDR1 SGHTA, CDR2 FQGTGA. CDR3 in amino acids: CASSPNPDSNTGELFF. The CDR3 coding sequence is TGTGCCAGCAGCCCTAACCCCGACAGTAACACCGGGGAGCTGTTTTTT.

The gene calls are TRBV19 and TRBJ1-1, with D perhaps TRBD1 (5 bases). Trimming cost V 0 bases and J 6 bases, with 17 bases left between them. The CDR3 contains 16 residues. Germline V gene data show CDR1 as LNHDA and CDR2 as SQIVND (reference sequence). CDR3 residues: CASSIDLGQGSSEAFF. CDR3 DNA sequence: TGTGCCAGTAGTATAGATCTTGGGCAGGGTTCATCTGAAGCTTTCTTT.

This sequence joins TRBV10-3 and TRBJ2-6; D is possibly TRBD1 (5 bases). CDR1 and CDR2 (germline): ENHRY, SYGVKD. V lost 3 bases to trimming and J lost 2 bases, with 11 bases between them. The CDR3 is 16 residues long. The CDR3: CAISEETAPGANVLTF. The CDR3, as DNA: TGTGCCATCAGTGAAGAGACAGCGCCTGGGGCCAACGTCCTGACTTTC.

The CDR3 region has the DNA TGTGCCAGTAGTTTAGGGCTAGCGAAGGGAAATGAGCAGTTCTTC. It encodes CASSLGLAKGNEQFF. The rearrangement uses TRBV19 and TRBJ2-1; TRBD2 is a possible D gene (6 bases). V lost 5 bases and J 7 bases, leaving 18 bases between the germline ends. Germline V gene data show CDR1 as LNHDA and CDR2 as SQIVND (reference sequence). The CDR3 loop spans 15 amino acids. Complete variable domain (other parts from reference TRBV19 and TRBJ2-1): DGGITQSPKYLFRKEGQNVTLSCEQNLNHDAMYWYRQDPGQGLRLIYYSQIVNDFQKGDIAEGYSVSREKKESFPLTVTSAQKNPTAFYLCASSLGLAKGNEQFFGPGTRLTVL.

The V and J genes are TRBV28 and TRBJ2-7; 11 bases line up with TRBD1. This CDR3 contains 14 residues. Looked up from germline, CDR1 is MDHEN and CDR2 is SYDVKM. The J segment lost 5 bases and the V segment lost 4 bases, leaving 4 bases of the junction unmatched. CDR3 sequence (DNA): TGTGCCAGCAGTTGGGACAGGGGGGGCCACGAGCAGTACTTC. Its translation is CASSWDRGGHEQYF.

This chain links TRBV5-5 with TRBJ2-1; D is perhaps TRBD2 (6 bases). The CDR3 loop spans 15 amino acids. V shed 0 bases and J shed 3 bases, with 10 bases lying between them. In germline, CDR1 is SGHKS, CDR2 YYEKEE (reference sequence). This CDR3 reads CASSLGGDLYNEQFF. DNA for the CDR3: TGTGCCAGCAGCTTGGGCGGGGACCTCTACAATGAGCAGTTCTTC.

This chain connects TRBV11-3 to TRBJ2-3; TRBD1 matches at 9 bases. From germline, CDR1 is SGHNT and CDR2 YENEEA. Losses at the gene ends were 0 bases for V and 5 bases for J; bases not matched to a gene: 6. The CDR3 length is 16 residues. CDR3 in amino acids: CASSLDGQGYQDTQYF. DNA for the CDR3: TGTGCCAGCAGCTTAGATGGACAGGGGTATCAAGATACGCAGTATTTT.

The chain joins TRBV7-9 to TRBJ2-3, with a weak D call TRBD2 (6 bases). V was clipped by 5 bases and J by 0 bases, with 15 bases between them. The CDR3 sequence is 16 residues long. The germline CDR1 and CDR2 sequences are SEHNR and FQNEAQ (reference sequence). The DNA for the CDR3 is TGTGCCAGCAGCAACGCGCGGGGATCTAGCACAGATACGCAGTATTTT. It codes for CASSNARGSSTDTQYF.

The rearrangement links TRBV7-9 to TRBJ1-1; D unresolved. The CDR3 contains 14 residues. Trimming removed 0 bases at V and 1 base at J, with 6 bases between. Germline-derived CDR1 and CDR2 are SEHNR and FQNEAQ (reference sequence). CDR3 residues: CASSLAPENTEAFF. In DNA form, the CDR3 reads TGTGCCAGCAGCTTAGCGCCTGAGAACACTGAAGCTTTCTTT.

The rearrangement links TRBV7-9 to TRBJ2-6; tentatively, D is TRBD2 (6 bases). Germline values: CDR1 SEHNR, CDR2 FQNEAQ (reference sequence). Trimming removed 3 bases from V and 0 bases from J, with 15 bases in between. The CDR3 is 18 residues long. CDR3 bases: TGTGCCAGCAGCTTTCACTCTGGCGGGACCTCTGGGGCCAACGTCCTGACTTTC. Residues: CASSFHSGGTSGANVLTF.

The rearrangement uses TRBV7-2 and TRBJ1-2; 9 positions agree with TRBD1. The V gene's germline CDR1 is SGHTA and CDR2 FQGNSA. The CDR3 extends over 14 amino acids. The ends lost 5 bases at V and 4 bases at J; junction bases unmatched: 5. The CDR3: CASSRDRDGYGYTF. The CDR3 nucleotides read TGTGCCAGCAGCAGGGACAGGGATGGCTATGGCTACACCTTC.

Here the CDR3 DNA reads TGTGCCAGCAGGCCACAGGGGCTCCGCGAGCAGTACTTC. This codes for CASRPQGLREQYF. The chain has TRBV6-5 and TRBJ2-7, with 7 bases fitting TRBD1. The V and J ends lost 6 bases and 6 bases, in that order; junction bases with no gene match: 8. The CDR3 loop spans 13 amino acids. The V gene's germline CDR1 is MNHEY and CDR2 SVGAGI.

This rearrangement joins TRBV28 to TRBJ1-3; D is ambiguous. The CDR3 loop spans 14 amino acids. Trimming took off 5 bases at V and 0 bases at J, with 8 bases between the two ends. Looked up from germline, CDR1 is MDHEN and CDR2 is SYDVKM. CDR3: CASSQLGSGNTIYF. The CDR3 DNA follows: TGTGCCAGCAGTCAACTGGGCTCTGGAAACACCATATATTTT.

CDR3 region: CASSGQGASDEQYF. CDR3 sequence (DNA): TGTGCCAGCAGTGGGCAGGGGGCTTCAGACGAGCAGTACTTC. V usage is TRBV2 and J usage is TRBJ2-7; 8 bases align to TRBD1. V was pared by 4 bases and J by 5 bases, with 7 bases of the junction left unmatched. The CDR3 is 14 residues long. CDR1 and CDR2 from the germline V gene are SNHLY and FYNNEI.

The chain uses TRBV4-1 and TRBJ2-1, with TRBD2 matching over 10 bases. Trimming at V came to 2 bases and at J to 4 bases, leaving 14 bases not matched to a gene. The CDR3 totals 19 residues. CDR1 is MGHRA, CDR2 YSYEKL, per germline. CDR3 residues: CASSQPNGLAGDWYNEQFF. DNA for the CDR3: TGCGCCAGCAGCCAACCCAACGGGCTAGCGGGAGATTGGTACAATGAGCAGTTCTTC.